This record covers a single T cell receptor (beta chain). The antigen remains undetermined. Terminally differentiated effector memory CD45RA+ cells were excluded from the naive CD8 cells, which were CD45RO-negative and positively selected for CCR7. Healthy HIV-negative adults without recent acute infections or vaccinations served as donors. The authors loaded around 200 ng DNA, 30,000 to 35,000 T cell genomes, into sorted-subset replicate PCRs. Assay used: immunoSEQ multiplex PCR; TCRdb lists only in-frame clones, some missing. Of about 2.1 million clones in the sample, 93% were seen once. The sample is drawn from a study of shared clonotypes between healthy human individuals. Study-level results: A generally larger estimated richness was seen in naive subsets than in memory subsets. Clonotypes not shared had lower generation probabilities than those common to all four donors.

Sequencing was done on a sample of naive CD8+ T cells from PBMCs. The source is a man between 18 and 35 years old in good health. Some clones in this sample may be carry-over from other donors' samples.

The CDR3 DNA follows: TGCGCCAGCAGCTTGGGAGGCAGGGAGATGCAGTTCTTC. Its translation is CASSLGGREMQFF. The chain uses TRBV5-1 and TRBJ2-1; TRBD1 or TRBD2 may be the D gene (5 bases each). Trimming cost V 0 bases and J 12 bases, with 13 bases left between them. Germline CDR1 reads SGHRS; CDR2 reads YFSETQ. The CDR3 loop spans 13 amino acids.